The table lists the clone carrying this T cell receptor beta chain with a count of one. V gave up 6 bases and J gave up 4 bases, with 9 bases separating them. The germline gives CDR1 MNHNS, CDR2 SASEGT. This CDR3 contains 12 residues. This record belongs to a study of T cell changes during pregnancy in multiple sclerosis. Clones were read by immunoSEQ multiplex PCR, and TCRdb kept only the in-frame ones, dropping some. The table includes 78,000 or so clones, approximately 90% detected once. This clonotype was sampled from a female donor with multiple sclerosis, enrolled in a pregnancy study. Sequences were derived from peripheral blood, sampled before pregnancy. The rearrangement links TRBV6-1 to TRBJ1-1; D may be TRBD1 (6 bases). The CDR3 region has the DNA TGTGCCAGCAGGGGACACCCCACTGAAGCTTTCTTT. Protein product: CASRGHPTEAFF.